The 3 T cell receptor beta chains given below trace back to one sample, sequenced in a study of CD8+CD57+ T cells in acquired aplastic anemia. Flow cytometry had shown expanded CD8+CD57+ cells in the patients chosen for sequencing. TCR beta VDJ combinations and CDR3 sequences were profiled from genomic DNA. TCRdb re-called the reads with MiXCR, one entry per CDR3 protein. The table shows 250,000 or so distinct CDR3 sequences, with approximately 45% occurring only once. Sequenced input: sorted CD4+, CD8+, or CD8+CD57+ T cells (not recorded which) from PBMCs. All receptors come from a human donor with aplastic anemia.

This clonotype was picked up many times. The V gene is TRBV9, the J gene TRBJ2-3; TRBD1 agrees at 8 bases. The CDR3 runs 18 residues. The germline V gene encodes CDR1 SGDLS and CDR2 YYNGEE. V gave up 0 bases and J gave up 0 bases; unmatched junction bases: 9. The chain's CDR3 is CASSVAGQELTSTDTQYF. In DNA form, the CDR3 reads TGTGCCAGCAGCGTAGCGGGACAGGAATTAACTAGCACAGATACGCAGTATTTT.

J is TRBJ1-2 and V is TRBV5-1, with D possibly being TRBD1 (5 bases). Trimming removed 3 bases from V and 4 bases from J, with 13 bases in between. The CDR3 runs 14 residues. The germline V gene encodes CDR1 SGHRS and CDR2 YFSETQ. CDR3 DNA: TGCGCCAGCAGCTCTGACAGACTACCCTATGGCTACACCTTC. This translates into CASSSDRLPYGYTF.

This chain links TRBV28 with TRBJ2-7, with TRBD1 matching 11 bases. V shed 8 bases and J 3 bases; nucleotides not matched to a gene: 6. CDR3 length equals 14 residues. Germline CDR1 MDHEN, CDR2 SYDVKM. CDR3 in DNA: TGTGCCAGCGCCCGGGACAGGGGGATCTACGAGCAGTACTTC. Residues: CASARDRGIYEQYF. Complete variable domain (other parts from reference TRBV28 and TRBJ2-7): DVKVTQSSRYLVKRTGEKVFLECVQDMDHENMFWYRQDPGLGLRLIYFSYDVKMKEKGDIPEGYSVSREKKERFSLILESASTNQTSMYLCASARDRGIYEQYFGPGTRLTVT.